This TCR beta chain emerged from a study of radiation and T cells in renal cell carcinoma. This sample's time point: blood 4 weeks post-SBRT, at nephrectomy. The treatment was: 15 Gy SBRT to primary tumor, nephrectomy 4 weeks later. Nephrectomy followed 15 Gy stereotactic body radiation by 4 weeks. This clone turned up a few times. The antigen is not known. The V end was cut by 4 bases, the J end by 0 bases, with 6 bases between. Per the germline V gene, CDR1 is SQVTM and CDR2 is ANQGSEA. The CDR3 runs 12 residues. General observations from the study: Baseline intratumoral clonotype presence is unknown without pretreatment biopsies.

Repertoires were generated with immunoSEQ multiplex PCR, while TCRdb's copy carries only in-frame clones and drops some. The table shows roughly 86,000 clones, with 85% occurring only once. The receptor was derived from a man over 45 with renal cell carcinoma. V gene TRBV29-1 combines with J gene TRBJ1-1; D uncertain. The specimen was blood, collected from a patient whose treatment included radiotherapy and nephrectomy. The CDR3 here is CSVVVVNTEAFF. In DNA, the CDR3 is TGCAGCGTTGTAGTGGTGAACACTGAAGCTTTCTTT.